Given below is one TCR beta chain in context. The antigen remains unidentified. These data are taken from a study of beta chain features in type 1 diabetes. The overall study: Sorted cells, about 98,000,000 in number, were examined across all samples.

All of the isolated RNA was reverse transcribed, so expressed TCRB transcripts were sequenced. The method was immunoSEQ multiplex PCR; TCRdb's version includes in-frame clones alone and lacks a portion of them. The sample carries fewer than 250,000 clones, 68% recorded once. The CDR3 loop spans 13 amino acids. CDR1 is SQVTM, CDR2 ANQGSEA, per germline. Germline trimming cut 7 bases from V and 1 base from J; bases unmatched to any gene: 4. Whole-study results and caveats: When Type 1 diabetes patients were examined, their TCRB CDR3s proved moderately but significantly shorter in all four CD4+ subsets. Insertions at VDJ junctions were less frequent in type 1 diabetes patients. These patients also deleted more nucleotides at the same junctions.

In total, each donor contributed a single heparinised blood draw that averaged around 100 mL. Sequencing input: naive CD4+ T cells from blood. V is TRBV29-1 and J is TRBJ1-1; 9 positions agree with TRBD1. The clonotype comes from a man aged 25 to 45 in good health. The CDR3 bases are TGCAGCGCCAGGACAGGGGCGAACACTGAAGCTTTCTTT. It translates to CSARTGANTEAFF.